These T cell receptor beta chains were read from a single sample in a study of CD4 T cells in relation to SARS-CoV-2 and coronaviruses. Libraries were prepared by immunoSEQ multiplex PCR; TCRdb keeps only in-frame clonotypes and omits some of them. The sample consists of roughly 15,000 clones, around three quarters of them appearing once. Antigens of these TCRs are unknown. The sample comprised CD4+ T cells from PBMCs, cultured in vitro. The source of these receptors is a human donor in good health. Both conserved end residues are part of each CDR3. The D gene is left open where the match is weak. Size is omitted from some rows. Given values are once, few, many or a class for expanded clones.

v_gene: TRBV29-1
d_gene: .
abundance: .
len: 14
j_gene: TRBJ1-1
CDR3aa: CSVAHRGMNTEAFF
CDR3nt: TGCAGCGTTGCCCACCGGGGCATGAACACTGAAGCTTTCTTT

v_gene: TRBV7-9
d_gene: .
abundance: .
len: 15
j_gene: TRBJ1-6
CDR3aa: CASSLATAYNSPLHF
CDR3nt: TGTGCCAGCAGCTTAGCAACAGCCTATAATTCACCCCTCCACTTT

v_gene: TRBV2
d_gene: TRBD2
abundance: .
len: 13
j_gene: TRBJ2-5
CDR3aa: CASGLAGRETQYF
CDR3nt: TGTGCCAGCGGGCTAGCGGGAAGAGAGACCCAGTACTTC

v_gene: TRBV2
d_gene: TRBD1
abundance: .
len: 15
j_gene: TRBJ1-1
CDR3aa: CASSERSGGVSEAFF
CDR3nt: TGTGCCAGCAGTGAGAGATCAGGGGGCGTCTCTGAAGCTTTCTTT

v_gene: TRBV5-8
d_gene: .
abundance: .
len: 14
j_gene: TRBJ2-3
CDR3aa: CASSLQGSQDTQYF
CDR3nt: TGTGCCAGCAGCTTACAGGGATCGCAAGATACGCAGTATTTT

v_gene: TRBV4-1
d_gene: TRBD2
abundance: .
len: 18
j_gene: TRBJ2-3
CDR3aa: CASSQPILARSSRHTQYF
CDR3nt: TGCGCCAGCAGCCAACCCATACTAGCGCGGAGTTCCAGACATACGCAGTATTTT

v_gene: TRBV19
d_gene: .
abundance: .
len: 16
j_gene: TRBJ2-2
CDR3aa: CASSIGWGRGTGELFF
CDR3nt: TGTGCCAGTAGTATTGGTTGGGGGCGCGGGACCGGGGAGCTGTTTTTT

v_gene: TRBV6-6
d_gene: TRBD1
abundance: .
len: 15
j_gene: TRBJ2-3
CDR3aa: CASRTTGGSTDTQYF
CDR3nt: TGTGCCAGCAGGACCACAGGGGGTAGCACAGATACGCAGTATTTT

v_gene: TRBV5-1
d_gene: TRBD2
abundance: once
len: 15
j_gene: TRBJ2-3
CDR3aa: CASTFGGERADTQYF
CDR3nt: TGCGCCAGCACCTTTGGGGGGGAAAGAGCAGATACGCAGTATTTT

v_gene: TRBV19
d_gene: .
abundance: once
len: 16
j_gene: TRBJ2-3
CDR3aa: CASSPHGGSSTDTQYF
CDR3nt: TGTGCCAGTAGTCCCCACGGGGGCTCTAGCACAGATACGCAGTATTTT

v_gene: TRBV6-5
d_gene: .
abundance: .
len: 15
j_gene: TRBJ2-1
CDR3aa: CASSSPGQGPSGQFF
CDR3nt: TGTGCCAGCAGTTCCCCTGGCCAGGGCCCCAGCGGGCAGTTCTTC

v_gene: TRBV12-3/TRBV12-4
d_gene: TRBD2
abundance: few
len: 13
j_gene: TRBJ2-5
CDR3aa: CASSGGVQETQYF
CDR3nt: TGTGCCAGCTCTGGGGGGGTTCAAGAGACCCAGTACTTC

v_gene: TRBV2
d_gene: .
abundance: .
len: 16
j_gene: TRBJ2-3
CDR3aa: CASSDLVIPSTDTQYF
CDR3nt: TGTGCCAGCAGTGATCTGGTGATTCCTAGCACAGATACGCAGTATTTT